Shown below are 10 T cell receptor beta chains from a single sample sequenced in a study of Tregs in tolerant kidney transplant recipients. The method was immunoSEQ multiplex PCR; TCRdb's version includes in-frame clones alone and lacks a portion of them. This table has about 120,000 clones, around 94% appearing once. Sequencing used CD4+ T cells from blood. Receptor source: a human donor in good health.

The CDR3 nucleotides are TGTGCCAGCAGCGGAGGAGGGGAGACCCAGTACTTC. The encoded protein is CASSGGGETQYF. The V gene is TRBV7-9, the J gene TRBJ2-5, with D possibly matching TRBD2 (6 bases). CDR1 and CDR2 (germline): SEHNR, FQNEAQ (reference sequence). V was pared by 5 bases and J by 5 bases, with 9 bases between. This CDR3 region has 12 residues.

The chain combines TRBV6-1 with TRBJ2-7, with unresolved D. Germline values: CDR1 MNHNS, CDR2 SASEGT. The ends were cut back, 8 bases at V and 0 bases at J, with 11 bases in the middle. This CDR3 spans 13 amino acids. CDR3 bases: TGTGCCAGCGATGACTGGAGCTCCTACGAGCAGTACTTC. Protein product: CASDDWSSYEQYF.

The rearrangement uses TRBV5-1 and TRBJ2-5; 13 bases map to TRBD2. The junction had 3 bases not matched to a gene; V was cut back by 0 bases and J by 4 bases. CDR3 length: 16 residues. CDR1 and CDR2 (germline): SGHRS, YFSETQ. The CDR3 DNA reads TGCGCCAGCAGCTTGGGACTAGCGGGGGGCCGAGAGACCCAGTACTTC. This codes for CASSLGLAGGRETQYF. Full variable domain (remainder filled in from reference TRBV5-1 and TRBJ2-5): KAGVTQTPRYLIKTRGQQVTLSCSPISGHRSVSWYQQTPGQGLQFLFEYFSETQRNKGNFPGRFSGRQFSNSRSEMNVSTLELGDSALYLCASSLGLAGGRETQYFGPGTRLLVL.

The V gene is TRBV29-1, the J gene TRBJ2-5, with 8 bases lining up with TRBD1. J gave up 2 bases and V 7 bases, and 6 bases lay outside the gene matches. Germline V CDR1 and CDR2: SQVTM, ANQGSEA. This CDR3 has 13 amino acids. CDR3 coding DNA: TGCAGCGCCCTGGGGACAGGACAAGAGACCCAGTACTTC. Amino acids: CSALGTGQETQYF.

V is TRBV5-6 and J is TRBJ2-3; D is tentatively TRBD1 or TRBD2 (5 bases each). Germline assignment: CDR1 SGHDT and CDR2 YYEEEE. The CDR3 length is 18 residues. V lost 2 bases and J 6 bases, leaving 25 bases between the germline ends. DNA for the CDR3: TGTGCCAGCAGCTTACTAGGCGAGGGGCGGGCCGGCCGGGATACGCAGTATTTT. Its protein product is CASSLLGEGRAGRDTQYF.

The genes are TRBV20-1 and TRBJ2-1; D uncertain. The CDR3 is made up of 11 amino acids. V dropped 3 bases and J dropped 4 bases, with 4 bases sitting between them. Per germline, CDR1 DFQATT and CDR2 SNEGSKA (reference sequence). In DNA form, the CDR3 reads TGCAGTGCTAGGAGTTACAATGAGCAGTTCTTC. Its translation: CSARSYNEQFF.

The rearrangement uses TRBV5-1 and TRBJ2-6; the D is unclear. This CDR3 is 15 amino acids long. Germline loops: CDR1 SGHRS, CDR2 YFSETQ. Between the trimmed V and J ends, which lost 0 bases and 2 bases, there was a span of 6 bases. CDR3 nucleotide sequence: TGCGCCAGCAGCTTGGAGTCAGCTGGGGCCAACGTCCTGACTTTC. Translating gives CASSLESAGANVLTF.

The V call is TRBV6-1, the J call TRBJ1-3; D gene uncertain. V was trimmed by 7 bases and J by 2 bases, leaving 12 bases between them. The CDR3 runs to 14 residues. Germline V gene sequence: CDR1 MNHNS, CDR2 SASEGT. The CDR3 nucleotides read TGTGCCAGCACCCCTCAAACTGCTGGAAACACCATATATTTT. Protein product: CASTPQTAGNTIYF.

The chain links TRBV19 to TRBJ1-2; possibly TRBD1 for D (6 bases). V was pared by 5 bases and J by 7 bases, with 20 bases between. Germline V CDR1 and CDR2: LNHDA, SQIVND (reference sequence). The length of the CDR3 is 15 residues. The CDR3 coding sequence is TGTGCCAGTAGTCTCGGGACACGGGGGCAGGGTGGCTACACCTTC. Its translation: CASSLGTRGQGGYTF.

The rearrangement links TRBV9 to TRBJ1-2; perhaps TRBD1 as D (5 bases). Germline CDR1 reads SGDLS; CDR2 reads YYNGEE. V was shortened by 0 bases and J by 8 bases, with 11 bases between the two germline ends. This CDR3 is 13 amino acids long. CDR3 sequence (DNA): TGTGCCAGCAGCGTAGGGGGGGTAGGCGGCTACACCTTC. It encodes CASSVGGVGGYTF.